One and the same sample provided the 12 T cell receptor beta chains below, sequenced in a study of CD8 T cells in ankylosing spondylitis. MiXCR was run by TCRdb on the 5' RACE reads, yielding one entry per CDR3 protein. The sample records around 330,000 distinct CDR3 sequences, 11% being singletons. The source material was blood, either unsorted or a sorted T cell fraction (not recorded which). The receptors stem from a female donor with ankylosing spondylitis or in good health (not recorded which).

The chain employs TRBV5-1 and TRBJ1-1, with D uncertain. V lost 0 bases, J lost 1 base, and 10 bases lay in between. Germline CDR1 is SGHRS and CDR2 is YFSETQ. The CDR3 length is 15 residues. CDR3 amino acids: CASSLVAGPNTEAFF. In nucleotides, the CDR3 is TGCGCCAGCAGCTTGGTCGCAGGCCCGAACACTGAAGCTTTCTTT.

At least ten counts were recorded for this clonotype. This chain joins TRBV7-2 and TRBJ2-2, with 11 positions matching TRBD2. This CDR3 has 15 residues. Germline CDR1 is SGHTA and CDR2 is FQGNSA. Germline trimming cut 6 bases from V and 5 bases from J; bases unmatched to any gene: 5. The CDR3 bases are TGTGCCAGCAGTCCTACTAGCGGGAGAACCGGGGAGCTGTTTTTT. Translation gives CASSPTSGRTGELFF.

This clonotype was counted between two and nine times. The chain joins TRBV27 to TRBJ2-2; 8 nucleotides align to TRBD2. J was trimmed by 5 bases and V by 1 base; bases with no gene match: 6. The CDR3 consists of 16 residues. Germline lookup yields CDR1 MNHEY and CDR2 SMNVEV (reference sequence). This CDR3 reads CASSLFGTSNTGELFF. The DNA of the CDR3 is TGTGCCAGCAGTTTATTCGGGACTAGTAATACCGGGGAGCTGTTTTTT.

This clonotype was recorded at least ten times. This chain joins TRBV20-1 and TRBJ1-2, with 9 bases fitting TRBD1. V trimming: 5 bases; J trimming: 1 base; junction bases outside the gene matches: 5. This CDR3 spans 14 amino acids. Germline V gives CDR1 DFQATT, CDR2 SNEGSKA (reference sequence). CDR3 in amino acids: CSAPTGGSNYGYTF. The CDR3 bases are TGCAGTGCTCCGACAGGGGGGAGTAACTATGGCTACACCTTC.

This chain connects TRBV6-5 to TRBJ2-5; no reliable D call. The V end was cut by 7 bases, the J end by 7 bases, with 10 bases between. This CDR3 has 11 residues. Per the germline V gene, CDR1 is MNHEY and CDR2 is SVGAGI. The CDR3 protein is CASTLGWTQYF. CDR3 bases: TGTGCCAGCACACTGGGCTGGACCCAGTACTTC.

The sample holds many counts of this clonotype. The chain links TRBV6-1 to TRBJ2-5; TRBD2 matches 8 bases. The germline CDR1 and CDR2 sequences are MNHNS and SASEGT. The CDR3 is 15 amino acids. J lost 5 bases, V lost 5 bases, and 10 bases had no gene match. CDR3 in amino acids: CASSQQAGVLETQYF. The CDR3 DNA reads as TGTGCCAGCAGTCAACAAGCGGGAGTATTGGAGACCCAGTACTTC.

This chain's CDR3 is CASRKQTSGGTDTQYF. The CDR3 region has the DNA TGTGCCAGCAGGAAGCAGACTAGCGGGGGCACAGATACGCAGTATTTT. The V call is TRBV2, the J call TRBJ2-3; 11 bases are shared with TRBD2. This CDR3 has 16 residues. V dropped 6 bases and J dropped 1; count of bases not matched to a gene: 6. Germline V gene sequence: CDR1 SNHLY, CDR2 FYNNEI.

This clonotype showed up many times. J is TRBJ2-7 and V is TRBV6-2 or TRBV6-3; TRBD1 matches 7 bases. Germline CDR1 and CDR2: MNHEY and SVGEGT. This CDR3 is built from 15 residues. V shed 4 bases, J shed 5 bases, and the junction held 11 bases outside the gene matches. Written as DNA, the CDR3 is TGTGCCAGCAGTTTACAGGGGTTACGATCAAACGAGCAGTACTTC. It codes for CASSLQGLRSNEQYF.

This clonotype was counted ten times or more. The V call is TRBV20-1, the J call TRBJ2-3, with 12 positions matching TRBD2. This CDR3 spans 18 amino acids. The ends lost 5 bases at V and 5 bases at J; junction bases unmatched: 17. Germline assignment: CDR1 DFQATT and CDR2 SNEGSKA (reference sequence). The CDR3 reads CSAFLAGGPSTPLDTQYF. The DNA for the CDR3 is TGCAGTGCTTTTCTAGCGGGAGGGCCTAGTACCCCCCTAGATACGCAGTATTTT.

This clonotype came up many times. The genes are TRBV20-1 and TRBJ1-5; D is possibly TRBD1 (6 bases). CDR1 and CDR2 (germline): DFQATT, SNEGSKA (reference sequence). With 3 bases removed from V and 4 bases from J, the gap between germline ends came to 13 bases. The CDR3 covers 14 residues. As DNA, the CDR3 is TGCAGTGCTAGTCTCGGACAGTCGAATCAGCCCCAGCATTTT. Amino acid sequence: CSASLGQSNQPQHF.

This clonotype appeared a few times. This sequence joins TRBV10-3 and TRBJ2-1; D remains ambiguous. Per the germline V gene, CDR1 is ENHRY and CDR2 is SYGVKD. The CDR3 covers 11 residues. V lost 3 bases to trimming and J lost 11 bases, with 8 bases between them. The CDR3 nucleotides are TGTGCCATCAGTGACGGGCGCCAGCAGTTCTTC. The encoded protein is CAISDGRQQFF.

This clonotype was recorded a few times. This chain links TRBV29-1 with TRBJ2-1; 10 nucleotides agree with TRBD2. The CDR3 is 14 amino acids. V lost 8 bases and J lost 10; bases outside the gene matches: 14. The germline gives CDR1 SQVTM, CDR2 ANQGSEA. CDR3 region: CSFPDNHSGGEQFF. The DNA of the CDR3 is TGCAGCTTTCCCGACAACCATAGCGGGGGGGAGCAGTTCTTC.